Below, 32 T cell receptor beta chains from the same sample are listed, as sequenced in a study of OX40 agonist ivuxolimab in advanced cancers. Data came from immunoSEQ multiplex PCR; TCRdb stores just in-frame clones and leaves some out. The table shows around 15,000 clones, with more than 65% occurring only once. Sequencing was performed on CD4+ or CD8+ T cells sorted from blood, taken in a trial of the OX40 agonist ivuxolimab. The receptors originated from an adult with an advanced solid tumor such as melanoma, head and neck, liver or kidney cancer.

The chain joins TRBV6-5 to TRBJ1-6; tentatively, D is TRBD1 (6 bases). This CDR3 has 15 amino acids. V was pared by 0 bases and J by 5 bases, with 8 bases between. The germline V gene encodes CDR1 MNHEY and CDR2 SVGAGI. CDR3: CASSYSAGDNSPLHF. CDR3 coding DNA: TGTGCCAGCAGTTACTCGGCAGGGGATAATTCACCCCTCCACTTT.

The chain's CDR3 is CASSSQLAGGAQGEYF. In nucleotides, the CDR3 is TGTGCCAGCAGTTCCCAACTAGCGGGAGGGGCCCAAGGGGAGTATTTT. The chain joins TRBV27 to TRBJ2-3; 13 nucleotides match TRBD2. This CDR3 spans 16 amino acids. The V and J ends lost 4 bases and 13 bases, in that order; junction bases with no gene match: 14. The germline gives CDR1 MNHEY, CDR2 SMNVEV (reference sequence).

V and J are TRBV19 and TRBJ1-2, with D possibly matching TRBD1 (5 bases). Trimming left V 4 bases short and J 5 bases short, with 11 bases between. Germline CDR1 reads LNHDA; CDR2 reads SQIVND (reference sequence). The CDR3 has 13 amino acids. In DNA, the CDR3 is TGTGCCAGTAGTAACCAGGGCGTGTATGGCTACACCTTC. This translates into CASSNQGVYGYTF.

CDR3 sequence reads: CASRDRGGTGELFF. The DNA of the CDR3 is TGTGCCAGCAGGGACCGGGGTGGCACCGGGGAGCTGTTTTTT. This chain uses TRBV6-1 with TRBJ2-2; D might be TRBD2 (5 bases). Trimming left V 6 bases short and J 4 bases short, with 12 bases between. CDR3 length: 14 amino acids. Germline values: CDR1 MNHNS, CDR2 SASEGT.

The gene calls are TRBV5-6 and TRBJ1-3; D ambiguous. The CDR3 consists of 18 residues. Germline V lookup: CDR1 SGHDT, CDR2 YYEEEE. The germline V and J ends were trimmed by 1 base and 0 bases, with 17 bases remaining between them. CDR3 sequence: CASSLSRRSLFSGNTIYF. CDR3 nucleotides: TGTGCCAGCAGCTTGAGCAGGAGATCACTCTTCTCTGGAAACACCATATATTTT.

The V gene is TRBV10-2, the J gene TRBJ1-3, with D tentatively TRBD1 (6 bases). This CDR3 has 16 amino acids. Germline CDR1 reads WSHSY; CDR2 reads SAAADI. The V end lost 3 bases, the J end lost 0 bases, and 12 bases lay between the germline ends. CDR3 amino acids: CASSDWTATSGNTIYF. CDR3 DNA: TGCGCCAGCAGTGATTGGACAGCCACCTCTGGAAACACCATATATTTT.

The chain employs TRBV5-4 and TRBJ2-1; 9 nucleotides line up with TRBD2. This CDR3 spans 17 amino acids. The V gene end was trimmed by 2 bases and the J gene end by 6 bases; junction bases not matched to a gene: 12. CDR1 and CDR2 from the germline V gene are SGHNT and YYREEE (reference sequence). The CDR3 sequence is CASSLLGGRAAINEQFF. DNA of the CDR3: TGTGCCAGCAGCTTATTAGGCGGGAGGGCCGCTATCAATGAGCAGTTCTTC. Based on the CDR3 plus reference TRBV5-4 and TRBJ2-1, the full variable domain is ETGVTQSPTHLIKTRGQQVTLRCSSQSGHNTVSWYQQALGQGPQFIFQYYREEENGRGNFPPRFSGLQFPNYSSELNVNALELDDSALYLCASSLLGGRAAINEQFFGPGTRLTVL.

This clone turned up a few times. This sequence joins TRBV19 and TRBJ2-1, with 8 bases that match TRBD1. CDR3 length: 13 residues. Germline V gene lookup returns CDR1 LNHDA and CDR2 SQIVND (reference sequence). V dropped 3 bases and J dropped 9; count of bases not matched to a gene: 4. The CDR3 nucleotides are TGTGCCAGTAGTATTACAGGGGGTAGTGAGCAGTTCTTC. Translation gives CASSITGGSEQFF.

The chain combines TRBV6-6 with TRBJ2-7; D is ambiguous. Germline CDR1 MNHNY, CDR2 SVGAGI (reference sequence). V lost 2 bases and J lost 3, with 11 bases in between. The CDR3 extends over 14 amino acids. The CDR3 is CASSYGPDLYEQYF. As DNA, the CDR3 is TGTGCCAGCAGTTACGGGCCCGACCTCTACGAGCAGTACTTC.

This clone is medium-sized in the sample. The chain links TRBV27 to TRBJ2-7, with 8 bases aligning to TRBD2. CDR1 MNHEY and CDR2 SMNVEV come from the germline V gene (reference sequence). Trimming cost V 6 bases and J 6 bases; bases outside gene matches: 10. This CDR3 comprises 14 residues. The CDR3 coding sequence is TGTGCCAGCAGCTCCGGGGTAGCGGGATTCGAGCAGTACTTC. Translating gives CASSSGVAGFEQYF.

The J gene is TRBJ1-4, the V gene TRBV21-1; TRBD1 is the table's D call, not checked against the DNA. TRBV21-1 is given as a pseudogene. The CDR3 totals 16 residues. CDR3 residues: CASSSTNRGLSEKLFF. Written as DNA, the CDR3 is TGTGCCAGCAGCTCGACAAACAGGGGGCTGAGTGAAAAACTGTTTTTT.

CDR3 DNA: TGTGCCAGCAGTTTAGAGCCGGGACTAGCGGGAGTCAGCACAGATACGCAGTATTTT. Translating it yields CASSLEPGLAGVSTDTQYF. V and J are TRBV28 and TRBJ2-3, with TRBD2 matching over 14 bases. This CDR3 contains 19 residues. Germline V CDR1 and CDR2: MDHEN, SYDVKM. The V gene end was trimmed by 2 bases and the J gene end by 0 bases; junction bases not matched to a gene: 7. Drawing the rest from reference TRBV28 and TRBJ2-3, the complete variable domain is DVKVTQSSRYLVKRTGEKVFLECVQDMDHENMFWYRQDPGLGLRLIYFSYDVKMKEKGDIPEGYSVSREKKERFSLILESASTNQTSMYLCASSLEPGLAGVSTDTQYFGPGTRLTVL.

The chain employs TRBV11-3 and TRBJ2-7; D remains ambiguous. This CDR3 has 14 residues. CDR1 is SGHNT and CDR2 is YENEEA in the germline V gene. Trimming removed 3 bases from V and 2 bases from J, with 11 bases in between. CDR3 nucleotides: TGTGCCAGCAGCTTCAGGCAGATGCCCTACGAGCAGTACTTC. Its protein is CASSFRQMPYEQYF.

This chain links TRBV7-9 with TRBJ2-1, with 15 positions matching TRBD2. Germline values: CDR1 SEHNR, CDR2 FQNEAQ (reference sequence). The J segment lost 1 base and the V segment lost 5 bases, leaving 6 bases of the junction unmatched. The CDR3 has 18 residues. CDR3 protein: CASSPRTSGRESYNEQFF. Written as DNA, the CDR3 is TGTGCCAGCAGCCCCCGGACTAGCGGGAGGGAATCCTACAATGAGCAGTTCTTC.

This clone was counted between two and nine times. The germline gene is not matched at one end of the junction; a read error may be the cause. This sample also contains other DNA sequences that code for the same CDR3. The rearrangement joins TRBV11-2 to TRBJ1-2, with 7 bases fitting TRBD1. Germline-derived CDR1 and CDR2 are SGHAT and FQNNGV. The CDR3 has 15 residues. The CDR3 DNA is TGCGCCAGCAGCCAAGAATTCGGCAGGGGGGATGGCTACACCTTC. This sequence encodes CASSQEFGRGDGYTF.

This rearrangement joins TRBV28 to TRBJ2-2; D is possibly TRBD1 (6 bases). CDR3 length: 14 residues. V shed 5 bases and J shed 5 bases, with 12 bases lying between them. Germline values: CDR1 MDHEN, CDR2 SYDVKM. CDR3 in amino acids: CASSLGASTGELFF. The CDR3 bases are TGTGCCAGCAGTCTGGGGGCGAGTACCGGGGAGCTGTTTTTT.

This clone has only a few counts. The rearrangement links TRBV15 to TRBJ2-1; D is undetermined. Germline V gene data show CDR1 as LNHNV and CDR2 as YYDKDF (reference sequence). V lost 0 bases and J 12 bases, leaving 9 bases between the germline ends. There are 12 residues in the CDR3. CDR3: CATSRDFFGQFF. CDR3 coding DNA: TGTGCCACCAGCAGAGATTTTTTCGGGCAGTTCTTC.

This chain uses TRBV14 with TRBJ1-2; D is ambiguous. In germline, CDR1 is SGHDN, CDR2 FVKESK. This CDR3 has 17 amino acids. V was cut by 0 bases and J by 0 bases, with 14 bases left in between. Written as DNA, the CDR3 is TGTGCCAGCAGCCAAGATGAGTGGCAGGCCCCTAACTATGGCTACACCTTC. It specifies CASSQDEWQAPNYGYTF.

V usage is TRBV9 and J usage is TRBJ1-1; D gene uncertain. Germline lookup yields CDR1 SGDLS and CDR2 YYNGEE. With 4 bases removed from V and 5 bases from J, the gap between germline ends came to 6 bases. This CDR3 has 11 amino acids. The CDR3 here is CASSPGTEAFF. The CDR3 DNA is TGTGCCAGCAGCCCCGGGACTGAAGCTTTCTTT.

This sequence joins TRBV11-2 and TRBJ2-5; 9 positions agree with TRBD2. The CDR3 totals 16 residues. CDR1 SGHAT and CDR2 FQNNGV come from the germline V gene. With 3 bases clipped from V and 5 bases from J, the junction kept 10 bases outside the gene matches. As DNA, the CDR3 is TGTGCCAGCAGCTTCAGCGGGGGAAGCGGGAGGGAGACCCAGTACTTC. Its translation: CASSFSGGSGRETQYF.

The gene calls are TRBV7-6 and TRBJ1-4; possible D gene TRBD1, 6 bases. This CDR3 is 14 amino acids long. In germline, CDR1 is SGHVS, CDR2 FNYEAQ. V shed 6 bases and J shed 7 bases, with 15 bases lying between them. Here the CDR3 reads CASSWTATGEKLFF. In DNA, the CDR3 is TGTGCCAGCAGTTGGACAGCGACAGGTGAAAAACTGTTTTTT.

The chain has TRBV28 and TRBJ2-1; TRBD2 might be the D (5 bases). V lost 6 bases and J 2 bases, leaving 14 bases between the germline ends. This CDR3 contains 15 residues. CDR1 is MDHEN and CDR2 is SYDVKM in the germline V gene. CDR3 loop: CASSFGLRTYNEQFF. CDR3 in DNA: TGTGCCAGCAGCTTCGGACTCAGAACCTACAATGAGCAGTTCTTC.

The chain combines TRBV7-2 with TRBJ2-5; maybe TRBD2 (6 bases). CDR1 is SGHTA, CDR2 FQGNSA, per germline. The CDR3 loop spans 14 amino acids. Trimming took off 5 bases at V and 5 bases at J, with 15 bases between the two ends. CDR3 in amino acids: CASSRPSAGETQYF. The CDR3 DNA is TGTGCCAGCAGCCGTCCTAGCGCGGGGGAGACCCAGTACTTC.

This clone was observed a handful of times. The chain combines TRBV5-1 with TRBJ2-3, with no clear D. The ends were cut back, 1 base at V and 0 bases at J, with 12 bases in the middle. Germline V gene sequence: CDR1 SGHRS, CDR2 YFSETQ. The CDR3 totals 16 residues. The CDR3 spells CASSLLTRTSTDTQYF. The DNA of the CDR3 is TGCGCCAGCAGCTTGTTAACCCGGACCAGCACAGATACGCAGTATTTT.

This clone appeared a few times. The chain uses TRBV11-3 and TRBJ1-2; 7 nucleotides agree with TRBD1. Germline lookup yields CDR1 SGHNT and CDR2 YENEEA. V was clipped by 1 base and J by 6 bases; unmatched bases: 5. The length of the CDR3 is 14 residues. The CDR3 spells CASSLGDRDNGYTF. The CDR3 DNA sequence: TGTGCCAGCAGCTTAGGTGACAGGGATAATGGCTACACCTTC. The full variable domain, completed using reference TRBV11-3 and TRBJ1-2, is EAGVVQSPRYKIIEKKQPVAFWCNPISGHNTLYWYLQNLGQGPELLIRYENEEAVDDSQLPKDRFSAERLKGVDSTLKIQPAELGDSAVYLCASSLGDRDNGYTFGSGTRLTVV.

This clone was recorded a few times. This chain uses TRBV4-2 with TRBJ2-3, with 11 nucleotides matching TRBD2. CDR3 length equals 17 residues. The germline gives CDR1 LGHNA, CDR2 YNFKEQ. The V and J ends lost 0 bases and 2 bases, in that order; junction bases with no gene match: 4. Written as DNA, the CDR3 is TGTGCCAGCAGCCAAGAGTTAGCGGGAGGGTTCACAGATACGCAGTATTTT. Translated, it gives CASSQELAGGFTDTQYF.

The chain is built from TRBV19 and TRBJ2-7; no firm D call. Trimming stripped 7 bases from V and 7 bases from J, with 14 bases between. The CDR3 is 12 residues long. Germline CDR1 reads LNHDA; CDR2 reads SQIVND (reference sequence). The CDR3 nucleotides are TGTGCCAGTATCTCGTTAGGCCCGGAGCAGTACTTC. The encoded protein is CASISLGPEQYF.

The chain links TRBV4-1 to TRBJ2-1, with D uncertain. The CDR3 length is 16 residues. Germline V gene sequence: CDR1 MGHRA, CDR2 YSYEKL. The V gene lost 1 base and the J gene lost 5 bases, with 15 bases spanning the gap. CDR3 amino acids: CASSQVSGGYNNEQFF. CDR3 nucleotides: TGCGCCAGCAGCCAAGTCTCCGGCGGATATAACAATGAGCAGTTCTTC.

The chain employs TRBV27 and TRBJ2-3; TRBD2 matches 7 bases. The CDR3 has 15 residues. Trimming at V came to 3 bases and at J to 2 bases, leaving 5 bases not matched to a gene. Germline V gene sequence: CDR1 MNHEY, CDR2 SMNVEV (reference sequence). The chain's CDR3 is CASSFAGVNTDTQYF. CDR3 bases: TGTGCCAGCAGTTTTGCGGGAGTGAACACAGATACGCAGTATTTT.

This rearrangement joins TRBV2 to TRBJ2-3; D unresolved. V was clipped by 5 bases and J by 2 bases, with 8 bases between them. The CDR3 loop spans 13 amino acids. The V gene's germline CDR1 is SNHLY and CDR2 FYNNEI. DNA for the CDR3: TGTGCCAGCAGTAGCCTAGACACAGATACGCAGTATTTT. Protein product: CASSSLDTDTQYF.

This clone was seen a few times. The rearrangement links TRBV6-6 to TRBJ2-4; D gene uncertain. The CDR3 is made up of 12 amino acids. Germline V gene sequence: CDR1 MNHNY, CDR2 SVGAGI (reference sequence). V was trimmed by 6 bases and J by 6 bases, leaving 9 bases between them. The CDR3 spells CASSPDANIQYF. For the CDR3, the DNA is TGTGCCAGCAGCCCCGACGCAAACATTCAGTACTTC.

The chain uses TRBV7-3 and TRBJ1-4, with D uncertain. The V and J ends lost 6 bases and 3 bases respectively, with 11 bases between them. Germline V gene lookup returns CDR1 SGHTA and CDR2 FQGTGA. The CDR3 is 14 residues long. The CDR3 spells CASSFGGPNEKLFF. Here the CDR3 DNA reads TGTGCCAGCAGTTTCGGCGGGCCTAATGAAAAACTGTTTTTT.